Below, 9 T cell receptor beta chains from the same sample are listed, as sequenced in a study of OX40 agonist ivuxolimab in advanced cancers. Profiled with immunoSEQ multiplex PCR; TCRdb holds only in-frame clones, not every one. This repertoire shows over 90,000 clones, nearly 90% found once; its top ten account for roughly 0.16%. This sample comprised CD4+ or CD8+ T cells sorted from blood, obtained in a trial of the OX40 agonist ivuxolimab. The receptors come from an adult with an advanced solid tumor such as melanoma, head and neck, liver or kidney cancer.

The J gene is TRBJ2-3, the V gene TRBV9; D is unresolved. The germline CDR1 and CDR2 sequences are SGDLS and YYNGEE. This CDR3 region has 12 residues. Trimming removed 4 bases from V and 9 bases from J, with 12 bases in between. CDR3 region: CASSPQEETQYF. The CDR3 coding sequence is TGTGCCAGCAGCCCCCAAGAGGAAACGCAGTATTTT.

The gene calls are TRBV7-9 and TRBJ2-7; 8 positions match TRBD1. The germline V gene has CDR1 SEHNR and CDR2 FQNEAQ (reference sequence). The CDR3 length is 15 residues. Trimming removed 4 bases from V and 6 bases from J; junction bases left unmatched: 11. The CDR3 DNA is TGTGCCAGCAGCTGGCGGACAGGGAATTCAGGCGAGCAGTACTTC. Translation gives CASSWRTGNSGEQYF. Complete variable domain (other parts from reference TRBV7-9 and TRBJ2-7): DTGVSQNPRHKITKRGQNVTFRCDPISEHNRLYWYRQTLGQGPEFLTYFQNEAQLEKSRLLSDRFSAERPKGSFSTLEIQRTEQGDSAMYLCASSWRTGNSGEQYFGPGTRLTVT.

The chain is built from TRBV28 and TRBJ1-1; 8 nucleotides agree with TRBD1. Germline CDR1 is MDHEN and CDR2 is SYDVKM. V trimming: 5 bases; J trimming: 3 bases; junction bases outside the gene matches: 8. This CDR3 is 15 amino acids long. This CDR3 is CASSDRTGSYTEAFF. For the CDR3, the DNA is TGTGCCAGCAGTGACCGGACAGGGAGTTACACTGAAGCTTTCTTT.

With regard to this clone: The junction departs from germline at one end; a sequencing error may be responsible. CDR3: CASSYAGTPLAF. The CDR3 region has the DNA TGTGCCAGCAGTTACGCCGGGACTCCCTTGGCCTTC. V is TRBV6-6 and J is TRBJ1-2, with D tentatively TRBD1 (5 bases). Per the germline V gene, CDR1 is MNHNY and CDR2 is SVGAGI (reference sequence). The CDR3 is 12 residues long.

The chain carries TRBV19 and TRBJ1-1; TRBD1 might be the D (5 bases). With 7 bases removed from V and 8 bases from J, the gap between germline ends came to 20 bases. The CDR3 consists of 14 residues. Germline V gene lookup returns CDR1 LNHDA and CDR2 SQIVND (reference sequence). The CDR3 DNA follows: TGTGCCAGTACCCCAGGTCCAGGGCTGAAGGAAGCTTTCTTT. Its protein is CASTPGPGLKEAFF.

The chain links TRBV10-2 to TRBJ1-1; the match to TRBD1 covers 10 bases. Germline V gives CDR1 WSHSY, CDR2 SAAADI. This CDR3 comprises 15 residues. The J segment lost 4 bases and the V segment lost 6 bases, leaving 8 bases of the junction unmatched. CDR3 nucleotides: TGCGCCAGCAGGACAGACAGGGGGCGCGGCACTGAAGCTTTCTTT. It translates to CASRTDRGRGTEAFF.

V usage is TRBV5-1 and J usage is TRBJ2-1; D call uncertain. Germline CDR1 SGHRS, CDR2 YFSETQ. CDR3 length equals 11 residues. V lost 5 bases and J lost 4, with 4 bases in between. The CDR3 DNA reads as TGCGCCAGCAGGGAATACAATGAGCAGTTCTTC. It codes for CASREYNEQFF.

This clone has just a few counts. The CDR3 loop is CASSLPGNTIYF. As DNA, the CDR3 is TGCGCCAGCAGCCTACCTGGAAACACCATATATTTT. The chain recombines TRBV5-1 with TRBJ1-3; D is undetermined. The CDR3 contains 12 residues. Looked up from germline, CDR1 is SGHRS and CDR2 is YFSETQ. With 4 bases removed from V and 2 bases from J, the gap between germline ends came to 4 bases. Together with reference TRBV5-1 and TRBJ1-3, the CDR3 gives the full variable domain: KAGVTQTPRYLIKTRGQQVTLSCSPISGHRSVSWYQQTPGQGLQFLFEYFSETQRNKGNFPGRFSGRQFSNSRSEMNVSTLELGDSALYLCASSLPGNTIYFGEGSWLTVV.

J is TRBJ1-5 and V is TRBV19; D unclear. The V gene's germline CDR1 is LNHDA and CDR2 SQIVND (reference sequence). Trimming removed 2 bases at V and 0 bases at J, with 11 bases between. This CDR3 has 16 amino acids. The CDR3 DNA sequence: TGTGCCAGTAGTATAACGGCAGTGAATAGCAATCAGCCCCAGCATTTT. This sequence encodes CASSITAVNSNQPQHF.